One sample yielded the 12 T cell receptor beta chains listed below, sequenced in a study of graft-versus-host responses after intestinal transplantation. Method: immunoSEQ multiplex PCR; TCRdb's copy keeps in-frame clones and lacks some. The sample has approximately 88,000 clones; 90% are singletons. Their target antigens are unknown. Specimen: unstimulated CD4+ T cells sorted from spleen or lymph node cells, collected before intestinal transplant. These receptors came from a human donor who received an intestinal transplant.

Only one count was recorded for this clone. The genes are TRBV2 and TRBJ1-1; 7 bases fit TRBD1. Germline values: CDR1 SNHLY, CDR2 FYNNEI. This CDR3 spans 13 amino acids. V dropped 10 bases and J dropped 3; count of bases not matched to a gene: 8. CDR3 sequence: CATNRGEDTEAFF. CDR3 DNA: TGTGCCACTAACAGGGGTGAGGACACTGAAGCTTTCTTT.

The genes are TRBV19 and TRBJ1-3; D is ambiguous. Germline CDR1 reads LNHDA; CDR2 reads SQIVND (reference sequence). The CDR3 is 13 amino acids. Trimming stripped 5 bases from V and 8 bases from J, with 13 bases between. CDR3 region: CASSSGVRDTIYF. The DNA for the CDR3 is TGTGCCAGTAGTTCGGGTGTCCGAGACACCATATATTTT.

V gene TRBV7-2 combines with J gene TRBJ1-6; no clear D. This CDR3 has 16 amino acids. V lost 5 bases and J lost 6, with 17 bases in between. Germline V gene data show CDR1 as SGHTA and CDR2 as FQGNSA. The CDR3 region is CASSPQGASGNSPLHF. As DNA, the CDR3 is TGTGCCAGCAGCCCACAAGGCGCATCGGGTAATTCACCCCTCCACTTT. Complete variable domain (other parts from reference TRBV7-2 and TRBJ1-6): GAGVSQSPSNKVTEKGKDVELRCDPISGHTALYWYRQSLGQGLEFLIYFQGNSAPDKSGLPSDRFSAERTGGSVSTLTIQRTQQEDSAVYLCASSPQGASGNSPLHFGNGTRLTVT.

This chain connects TRBV18 to TRBJ1-6, with 7 bases aligning to TRBD1. Germline V gives CDR1 KGHSH, CDR2 LQKENI. This CDR3 comprises 15 residues. The J segment lost 9 bases and the V segment lost 3 bases, leaving 8 bases of the junction unmatched. CDR3 amino acids: CASSPPNRGSSPLHF. The CDR3 DNA sequence: TGTGCCAGCTCACCCCCTAACAGGGGTAGTTCACCCCTCCACTTT.

CDR3 residues: CASSSRQGTTGELFF. CDR3 sequence (DNA): TGTGCCAGCAGCTCCAGACAGGGAACTACCGGGGAGCTGTTTTTT. This rearrangement joins TRBV11-3 to TRBJ2-2; 7 positions agree with TRBD1. V trimming: 4 bases; J trimming: 5 bases; junction bases outside the gene matches: 7. The CDR3 length is 15 residues. Looked up from germline, CDR1 is SGHNT and CDR2 is YENEEA. The complete variable domain, with remaining parts taken from reference TRBV11-3 and TRBJ2-2, reads EAGVVQSPRYKIIEKKQPVAFWCNPISGHNTLYWYLQNLGQGPELLIRYENEEAVDDSQLPKDRFSAERLKGVDSTLKIQPAELGDSAVYLCASSSRQGTTGELFFGEGSRLTVL.

Here the CDR3 reads CASSGRTGEGVEQYF. The CDR3 DNA follows: TGTGCCAGCAGCGGTCGGACAGGGGAAGGAGTCGAGCAGTACTTC. The chain joins TRBV7-9 to TRBJ2-7; 9 positions agree with TRBD1. The V gene's germline CDR1 is SEHNR and CDR2 FQNEAQ (reference sequence). Trimming took 5 bases from V and 6 from J; bases not matched to a gene: 11. The CDR3 runs to 15 residues.

The V and J genes are TRBV7-8 and TRBJ2-3, with 8 bases matching TRBD2. Trimming removed 4 bases from V and 2 bases from J; junction bases left unmatched: 5. The CDR3 covers 15 residues. The germline CDR1 and CDR2 sequences are SGHVS and FQNEAQ. CDR3 in amino acids: CASSWGGGITDTQYF. As DNA, the CDR3 is TGTGCCAGCAGCTGGGGCGGGGGGATCACAGATACGCAGTATTTT.

This chain links TRBV6-5 with TRBJ2-2; weak D call: TRBD1 (6 bases). Germline V gene sequence: CDR1 MNHEY, CDR2 SVGAGI. The CDR3 consists of 15 residues. V lost 5 bases and J lost 6, with 16 bases in between. CDR3 protein: CASSRNRVWPGELFF. CDR3 DNA sequence: TGTGCCAGCAGTAGGAACAGGGTCTGGCCCGGGGAGCTGTTTTTT.

The chain uses TRBV10-3 and TRBJ1-1; D is perhaps TRBD1 (6 bases). The CDR3 is 13 amino acids. The V gene's germline CDR1 is ENHRY and CDR2 SYGVKD. V was shortened by 7 bases and J by 5 bases, with 14 bases between the two germline ends. The CDR3 coding sequence is TGTGCCATCACGTCGACAGGAGAGACTGAAGCTTTCTTT. It yields the protein CAITSTGETEAFF.

As DNA, the CDR3 is TGTGCCAGCAGCAAAGGGGGCCCTTCACCCCTCCACTTT. Protein: CASSKGGPSPLHF. The gene calls are TRBV7-2 and TRBJ1-6; 7 bases match TRBD1. Germline CDR1 reads SGHTA; CDR2 reads FQGNSA. The ends lost 5 bases at V and 9 bases at J; junction bases unmatched: 4. This CDR3 comprises 13 residues.

J is TRBJ1-5 and V is TRBV6-1; D possibly corresponds to TRBD1 (5 bases). The CDR3 contains 16 residues. The V gene's germline CDR1 is MNHNS and CDR2 SASEGT. The V end was cut by 3 bases, the J end by 2 bases, with 14 bases between. The chain's CDR3 is CASSDVTKGGNQPQHF. The CDR3 DNA follows: TGTGCCAGCAGTGATGTCACGAAAGGGGGCAATCAGCCCCAGCATTTT.

As for this clone: The sample has other DNA sequences that encode this CDR3 too. This chain links TRBV19 with TRBJ1-5; 12 positions match TRBD1. Germline V CDR1 and CDR2: LNHDA, SQIVND (reference sequence). V lost 7 bases, J lost 3 bases, and 10 bases stayed unmatched. The CDR3 spans 17 residues. The CDR3 loop is CASIGTGGDKVNQPQHF. CDR3 DNA: TGTGCCAGTATAGGGACAGGGGGCGATAAGGTCAATCAGCCCCAGCATTTT.